These T cell receptor beta chains were read from a single sample in a study of cytomegalovirus exposure and HLA in healthy donors. The table came from immunoSEQ multiplex PCR; TCRdb's copy has only in-frame clones and leaves some out. The table shows over 200,000 clones, with roughly 89% occurring only once. The sample comprised PBMCs. These receptor sequences come from a woman aged 18-29 years in good health and CMV-seronegative. CDR3s include the opening cysteine and the closing phenylalanine or tryptophan. Clone size appears in some rows only: once, few, many, or a class for an expanded clone.

j_call v_call clone_size cdr3_aa
TRBJ2-1 TRBV5-1 once CASSQGGTSGRNEQFF
TRBJ1-1 TRBV6-5 - CASSPGGYTEAFF
TRBJ2-3 TRBV14 - CASSRGGWNTQYF
TRBJ1-2 TRBV10-1 - CASDPPGRANYGYTF
TRBJ1-2 TRBV28 - CTSSLGGGAGVGYTF
TRBJ2-1 TRBV5-1 - CASSLGTSSYNEQFF
TRBJ1-2 TRBV7-2 - CASSLDWAGGYGYTF
TRBJ2-7 TRBV11-1 - CASSPTHQSSYEQYF
TRBJ2-1 TRBV10-2 - CATRTGRTYNEQFF
TRBJ2-1 TRBV25-1 - CASSERGTGVHEQFF
TRBJ2-3 TRBV7-2 - CASSLGLGQDTQYF
TRBJ2-2 TRBV5-1 - CASSSKLAGGLSRNTGELFF
TRBJ1-3 TRBV5-6 - CASRLQGPGNTIYF
TRBJ2-5 TRBV7-9 - CASSRQSPIETQYF
TRBJ1-3 TRBV7-9 once CASSLAGGRTGNTIYF
TRBJ1-1 TRBV11-2 - CASRTRGIRNTEAFF
TRBJ2-7 TRBV28 - CASRAASYEQYF
TRBJ2-2 TRBV9 - CASSVARTSGRGSTGELFF
TRBJ2-5 TRBV5-6 - CASSSGLIGQETQYF
TRBJ2-1 TRBV7-2 - CASSLDPPGGLNEQFF
TRBJ2-7 TRBV6-5 few CASSYSGTGIEQYF
TRBJ2-2 TRBV5-6 - CASSLPGGSNTGELFF
TRBJ1-1 TRBV15 few CATSRETGGVAEAFF
TRBJ1-6 TRBV4-3 - CASSQVGGGQGRAPLHF
TRBJ2-1 TRBV10-3 few CAISGYRNSTSSYNEQFF
TRBJ2-7 TRBV10-3 - CAISEPVTGREQYF